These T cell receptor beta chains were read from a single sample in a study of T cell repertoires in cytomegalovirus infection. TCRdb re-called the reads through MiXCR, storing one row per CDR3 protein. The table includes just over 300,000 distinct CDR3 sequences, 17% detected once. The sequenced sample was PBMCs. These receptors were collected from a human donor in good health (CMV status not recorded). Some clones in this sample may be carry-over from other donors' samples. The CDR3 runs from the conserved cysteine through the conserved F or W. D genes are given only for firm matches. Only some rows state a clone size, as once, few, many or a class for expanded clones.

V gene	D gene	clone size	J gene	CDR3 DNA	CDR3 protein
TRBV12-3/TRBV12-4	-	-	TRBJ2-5	TGTGCCAGCAGTTACGCCCAGGAGACCCAGTACTTC	CASSYAQETQYF
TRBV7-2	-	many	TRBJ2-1	TGTGCCAGCAGGGGGGGGCCGAATGAGCAGTTCTTC	CASRGGPNEQFF
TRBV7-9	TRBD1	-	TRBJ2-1	TGTGCCAGCAGCTCTCGGGACAGGGTCTACAATGAGCAGTTCTTC	CASSSRDRVYNEQFF
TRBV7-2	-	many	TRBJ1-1	TGTGCCAGTCTAGTCAGCGAGAACACTGAAGCTTTCTTT	CASLVSENTEAFF
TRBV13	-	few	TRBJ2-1	TGTGCCAGCAGCTTCTCTCTGACGGGGGCCCAGTTAAATGAGCAGTTCTTC	CASSFSLTGAQLNEQFF
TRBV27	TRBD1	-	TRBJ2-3	TGTGCCAGCAGTGCCCAGGACAGGGCCATGGGAGATACGCAGTATTTT	CASSAQDRAMGDTQYF
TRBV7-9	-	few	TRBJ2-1	TGTGCCAGCTCGAAAACTCTAGCCGCCAATGAGCAGTTCTTC	CASSKTLAANEQFF
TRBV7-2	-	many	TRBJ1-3	TGTGCCAGCAGCTTCGGGACATCTGGAAACACCATATATTTT	CASSFGTSGNTIYF
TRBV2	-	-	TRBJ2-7	TGTGCCAGCAGTGGGGACCACACGGGGCAGTACTTC	CASSGDHTGQYF
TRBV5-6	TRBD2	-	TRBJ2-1	TGTGCCAGCAGCTTTGGGCACGAGGCGGGGGGGCGGTTCTTC	CASSFGHEAGGRFF
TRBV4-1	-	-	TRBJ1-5	TGCGCCAGCAGCCCGAGGGAAGGGAATCAGCCCCAGCATTTT	CASSPREGNQPQHF
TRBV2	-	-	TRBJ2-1	TGTGCCAGCAGTGAGGGGCCCAATGAGCAGTTCTTC	CASSEGPNEQFF
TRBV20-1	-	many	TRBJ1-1	TGCAGTGCTAGGCGGACGGGTGAAGCTTTCTTT	CSARRTGEAFF
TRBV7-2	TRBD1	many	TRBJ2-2	TGTGCCAGCAGCTCAGGACAGGGCTACACCGGGGAGCTGTTTTTT	CASSSGQGYTGELFF
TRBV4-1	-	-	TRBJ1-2	TGCGCCAGCAGCCAAGCCGTCAGGGGCGGCTACACCTTC	CASSQAVRGGYTF
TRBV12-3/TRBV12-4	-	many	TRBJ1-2	TGTGCCAGCAGTTTATTCGGGACGGTCGTTTCTGGCTATGGCTACACCTTC	CASSLFGTVVSGYGYTF
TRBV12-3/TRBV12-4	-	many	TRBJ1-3	TGTGCCAGCAGTTGGGGGGCGCCTGGAAACACCATATATTTT	CASSWGAPGNTIYF
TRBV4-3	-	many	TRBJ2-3	TGCGCCAGCAGCCAAGGCGTCAGGGATGGTGCAGATACGCAGTATTTT	CASSQGVRDGADTQYF
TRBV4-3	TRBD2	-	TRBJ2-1	TGCGCCAGCAGCCAAGAATCTTACCCCGGGACTAGGGCCTACAATGAGCAGTTCTTC	CASSQESYPGTRAYNEQFF
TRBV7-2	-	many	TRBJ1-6	TGTGCCAGCAGCTCAGAGAATAATTCACCCCTCCACTTT	CASSSENNSPLHF
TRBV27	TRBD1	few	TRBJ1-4	TGTGCCAGCAGTCCCGGGACAGGTCAAACTAATGAAAAACTGTTTTTT	CASSPGTGQTNEKLFF
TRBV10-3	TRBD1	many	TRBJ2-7	TGTGCCATTAGACCGGGACAGGCTTCCTACGAGCAGTACTTC	CAIRPGQASYEQYF
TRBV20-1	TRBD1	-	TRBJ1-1	TGCAGTGCTAAAAGACAGGGAAACACTGAAGCTTTCTTT	CSAKRQGNTEAFF
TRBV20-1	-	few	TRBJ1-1	TGCAGTGCTAGAGATGGCGGGAAGAACACTGAAGCTTTCTTT	CSARDGGKNTEAFF
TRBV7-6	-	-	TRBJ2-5	TGTGCCAGCAGCTTAGCGTACGAGACCCAGTACTTC	CASSLAYETQYF
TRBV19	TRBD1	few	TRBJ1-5	TGTGCCAGTAGTATAGGGCCTCTACAGGGGGCGAGATCTGAGTTGCGTCAGCCCCAGCATTTT	CASSIGPLQGARSELRQPQHF
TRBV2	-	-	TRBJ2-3	TGTGCCAGCAGAAGGGACACCACAGATACGCAGTATTTT	CASRRDTTDTQYF
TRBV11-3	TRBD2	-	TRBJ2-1	TGTGCCAGCAGCGGAGCGGGGGGGCTTTACAATGAGCAGTTCTTC	CASSGAGGLYNEQFF
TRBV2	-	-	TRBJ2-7	TGTGCCAGCACCTTACAGGGGTGGAGGGGGGACGAGCAGTACTTC	CASTLQGWRGDEQYF
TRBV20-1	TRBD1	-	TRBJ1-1	TGCAGTGCCAAAAACCGGGACAGCTGGAACACTGAAGCTTTCTTT	CSAKNRDSWNTEAFF
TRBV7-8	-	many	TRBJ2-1	TGTGCCAGCAGCTTAGGTGGTGGGGGGGCAAACTACAATGAGCAGTTCTTC	CASSLGGGGANYNEQFF
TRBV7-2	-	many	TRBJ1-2	TGTGCCAGCAGCTTAATTGGGGACTACTATGGCTACACCTTC	CASSLIGDYYGYTF
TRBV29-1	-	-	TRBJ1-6	TGCAGCGCCAAAGGAAACGATGGGAATTCACCCCTCCACTTT	CSAKGNDGNSPLHF
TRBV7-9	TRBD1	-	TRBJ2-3	TGTGCCAGCAGCTTAGGGGTTCCCTGGGGACAGGGGCTCACAGATACGCAGTATTTT	CASSLGVPWGQGLTDTQYF
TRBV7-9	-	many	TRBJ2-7	TGTGCCAGCAGCACGGCGGGGAGCTCCTACGAGCAGTACTTC	CASSTAGSSYEQYF
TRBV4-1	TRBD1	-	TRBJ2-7	TGCGCCAGCAGCCAAGACGTGACGGGACAGCTATCCTACGAGCAGTACTTC	CASSQDVTGQLSYEQYF
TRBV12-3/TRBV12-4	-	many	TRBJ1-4	TGTGCCAGCAGTTTATTATCGACGGCAGGTCCTAATGAAAAACTGTTTTTT	CASSLLSTAGPNEKLFF
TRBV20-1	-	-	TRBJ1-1	TGCAGTGCTAGAAGTCGGCAGCACACTGAAGCTTTCTTT	CSARSRQHTEAFF
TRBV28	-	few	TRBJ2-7	TGTGCCAGCAGTTTATGGGTCGAGCAGTACTTC	CASSLWVEQYF
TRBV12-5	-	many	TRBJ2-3	TGTGCTAGTGGCCCTCCCCGGACTGACTACACAGATACGCAGTATTTT	CASGPPRTDYTDTQYF
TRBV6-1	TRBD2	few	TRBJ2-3	TGTGCCAGCAGCCTGACTAGCGGGGCCGGGGTTACGCAGTATTTT	CASSLTSGAGVTQYF
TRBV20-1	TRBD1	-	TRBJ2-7	TGCAGTGTTGGGACAGGGGGCTCCTACGAGCAGTACTTC	CSVGTGGSYEQYF
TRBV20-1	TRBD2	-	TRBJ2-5	TGCAGTGCTAGAGGACTAGCGGGGGTCCTCGGCGGTGAGACCCAGTACTTC	CSARGLAGVLGGETQYF
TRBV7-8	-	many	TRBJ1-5	TGTGCCAGCAGCGCTGACAGTTATAGCAATCAGCCCCAGCATTTT	CASSADSYSNQPQHF
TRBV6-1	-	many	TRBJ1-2	TGTGCCAGCAGCTCGGAGGTCTTTAGAGGCTACACCTTC	CASSSEVFRGYTF
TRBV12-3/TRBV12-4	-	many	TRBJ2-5	TGTGCCAGCAGTTTTGGTCGGCAGAACCAAGAGACCCAGTACTTC	CASSFGRQNQETQYF
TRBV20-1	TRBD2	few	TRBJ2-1	TGCAGTGCTAGACGATTAGCGGGAGTTTACAATGAGCAGTTCTTC	CSARRLAGVYNEQFF
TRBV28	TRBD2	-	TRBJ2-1	TGTGCCAGCAGTTCTCCGAGCGGGGACGCCTACAATGAGCAGTTCTTC	CASSSPSGDAYNEQFF
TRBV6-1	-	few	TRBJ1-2	TGTGCCAGCAGTGAGGGCCCCGGGATCCCAGGGGGCTACACCTTC	CASSEGPGIPGGYTF
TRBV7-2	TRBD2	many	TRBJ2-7	TGTGCCAGCAGCTTAAACGGGGGGACCTACGAGCAGTACTTC	CASSLNGGTYEQYF
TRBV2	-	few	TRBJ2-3	TGTGCCAGCAGTGAGCCAGGGACTGGCGCTAGTGATACGCAGTATTTT	CASSEPGTGASDTQYF
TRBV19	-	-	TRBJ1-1	TGTGCCAGTAGTACCGGTGGGACGCCCACTGAAGCTTTCTTT	CASSTGGTPTEAFF
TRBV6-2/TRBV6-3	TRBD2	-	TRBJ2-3	TGTGCCACCGTAGCGGGGGGGACAGATACGCAGTATTTT	CATVAGGTDTQYF
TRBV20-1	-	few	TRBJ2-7	TGCAGTGCTAGAGATCGACGGGGACTCTCCTACGAGCAGTACTTC	CSARDRRGLSYEQYF
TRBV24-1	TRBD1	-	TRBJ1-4	TGTGCCACCAGCTCAGGGGGAACTAATGAAAAACTGTTTTTT	CATSSGGTNEKLFF
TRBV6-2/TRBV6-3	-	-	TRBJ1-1	TGTGCCAGCAGGAAACGGACAGTGAACACTGAAGCTTTCTTT	CASRKRTVNTEAFF
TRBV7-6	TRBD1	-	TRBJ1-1	TGTGCCAGCAGCTTAGTGGGTAGGGGGACAGAAATGAACACTGAAGCTTTCTTT	CASSLVGRGTEMNTEAFF